What follows is one T cell receptor beta chain and its context. What it binds is not known. Time point defined: week 47, end of study. Every vaccination contained 300 ug of the mutant IDH1 20-mer peptide and was paired with topical imiquimod. Measured with immunoSEQ multiplex PCR; TCRdb has only the in-frame clones, and not every one. Here the sample spans tens of thousands of clones, 80% to 85% being singletons. This CDR3 has 18 residues. The junction had 8 bases not matched to a gene; V was cut back by 5 bases and J by 4 bases. Germline CDR1 and CDR2: SSHAT and FNYEAQ (reference sequence). This sample stems from a study of a mutant IDH1 vaccine in newly diagnosed glioma. Whole-study context: Vaccination began 4-6 weeks post radiotherapy alone, or with temozolomide cycles. V12 occurred at week 35 and V13 at week 47.

This material consisted of PBMCs, taken from a glioma patient whose treatment included an IDH1 peptide vaccine. The rearrangement links TRBV7-7 to TRBJ2-2; 15 positions match TRBD2. The TCR comes from a man aged 25-40 years with glioma. CDR3 in amino acids: CASSPGLAGGPSTGELFF. The CDR3 DNA sequence: TGTGCCAGCAGCCCCGGACTAGCGGGGGGGCCGTCCACCGGGGAGCTGTTTTTT.